A selection of T cell receptor beta chains follows, all from one sample in a study of shared clonotypes between healthy human individuals. Using immunoSEQ multiplex PCR, the repertoire was profiled, and TCRdb retains in-frame clones only, with some absent. The sample consists of fewer than 650,000 clones, less than 80% of them appearing once. Sequencing input: PBMCs. The origin of the receptors is a woman in her thirties or forties in good health. Some clones in this sample may be carry-over from other donors' samples. Each CDR3 is given with its conserved first and last residue. The order of the fields is D gene, clone size, J gene, V gene, CDR3 DNA, CDR3 protein. D genes are given only for firm matches. Some rows have no size entry. The others give once, few or many, or a class for an expanded clone.

D gene: -
clone size: -
J gene: TRBJ2-7
V gene: TRBV30
CDR3 DNA: TGTGCCTGGGGAACAACTAGCTACGAGCAGTACTTC
CDR3 protein: CAWGTTSYEQYF

D gene: TRBD2
clone size: -
J gene: TRBJ2-5
V gene: TRBV29-1
CDR3 DNA: TGCAGCGTTGGGGATCCGTTGGCGGGAGGCCAAGAGACCCAGTACTTC
CDR3 protein: CSVGDPLAGGQETQYF

D gene: TRBD1
clone size: once
J gene: TRBJ1-2
V gene: TRBV18
CDR3 DNA: TGTGCCAGCTCAAAGACAGGGGTTGGAGGCTACACCTTC
CDR3 protein: CASSKTGVGGYTF

D gene: TRBD2
clone size: -
J gene: TRBJ2-2
V gene: TRBV11-1
CDR3 DNA: TGTGCCAGCAGCTTAGGGGCTAGCGGGAGCATCGGGGAGCTGTTTTTT
CDR3 protein: CASSLGASGSIGELFF

D gene: TRBD1
clone size: -
J gene: TRBJ2-7
V gene: TRBV5-1
CDR3 DNA: TGCGCCAGCAGCACCGGTCCGGACAGGAGGTCCTACGAGCAGTACTTC
CDR3 protein: CASSTGPDRRSYEQYF

D gene: -
clone size: -
J gene: TRBJ1-1
V gene: TRBV5-1
CDR3 DNA: TGCGCCAGCAGCTTGGAAGGTCCAGCGGACACTGAAGCTTTCTTT
CDR3 protein: CASSLEGPADTEAFF

D gene: -
clone size: -
J gene: TRBJ1-2
V gene: TRBV6-4
CDR3 DNA: TGTGCCAGCACTGGAAAAAAGGACAGTCCTTTATCCTTTAACTATGGCTACACCTTC
CDR3 protein: CASTGKKDSPLSFNYGYTF

D gene: -
clone size: -
J gene: TRBJ1-2
V gene: TRBV27
CDR3 DNA: TGTGCCAGCAGTTTGAGCCCCGGGAGTTATGGCTACACCTTC
CDR3 protein: CASSLSPGSYGYTF

D gene: -
clone size: -
J gene: TRBJ1-3
V gene: TRBV5-5
CDR3 DNA: TGTGCCAGCAGCTGGGACTCTGGAGACACCATATATTTT
CDR3 protein: CASSWDSGDTIYF

D gene: TRBD1
clone size: -
J gene: TRBJ2-4
V gene: TRBV18
CDR3 DNA: TGTGCCAGCTCACTCCCCGGCGGGACAGGGGGCGTCAAAAACATTCAGTACTTC
CDR3 protein: CASSLPGGTGGVKNIQYF

D gene: -
clone size: -
J gene: TRBJ2-7
V gene: TRBV15
CDR3 DNA: TGTGCCACCAGCAGAGCCAGGGCCTACGAGCAGTACTTC
CDR3 protein: CATSRARAYEQYF

D gene: TRBD2
clone size: -
J gene: TRBJ2-4
V gene: TRBV28
CDR3 DNA: TGTGCCAGCAGTGATGACTCGGGGGGCATTCAGTACTTC
CDR3 protein: CASSDDSGGIQYF

D gene: TRBD2
clone size: -
J gene: TRBJ2-5
V gene: TRBV27
CDR3 DNA: TGTGCCAGCAGTTTACGCGGCGGGAGTTGGGAGACCCAGTACTTC
CDR3 protein: CASSLRGGSWETQYF

D gene: TRBD2
clone size: -
J gene: TRBJ2-5
V gene: TRBV4-1
CDR3 DNA: TGCGCCAGCAGCCAACCGGGACTAGCGGGAGTCGAGACCCAGTACTTC
CDR3 protein: CASSQPGLAGVETQYF

D gene: TRBD1
clone size: many
J gene: TRBJ1-5
V gene: TRBV7-2
CDR3 DNA: TGTGCCAGCAGCCGCGGACAGGGCGAACAGCCCCAGCATTTT
CDR3 protein: CASSRGQGEQPQHF

D gene: -
clone size: once
J gene: TRBJ1-3
V gene: TRBV28
CDR3 DNA: TGTGCCAGCACGCAAGGGGGCTCTGGAAACACCATATATTTT
CDR3 protein: CASTQGGSGNTIYF

D gene: -
clone size: -
J gene: TRBJ1-4
V gene: TRBV28
CDR3 DNA: TGTGCCTCAGGGAGGGGTGAAAAACTGTTTTTT
CDR3 protein: CASGRGEKLFF

D gene: TRBD2
clone size: -
J gene: TRBJ2-7
V gene: TRBV28
CDR3 DNA: TGTGCCAGCAGTCCGCGGACTAGCGGGAGAAGGGGTCTCTCCTACGAGCAGTACTTC
CDR3 protein: CASSPRTSGRRGLSYEQYF

D gene: TRBD1
clone size: -
J gene: TRBJ1-3
V gene: TRBV5-1
CDR3 DNA: TGCGCCAGCAGCTTTGGGACAGAGACAAACACCATATATTTT
CDR3 protein: CASSFGTETNTIYF

D gene: TRBD1
clone size: -
J gene: TRBJ1-1
V gene: TRBV18
CDR3 DNA: TGTGCCAGCTCACCCGCCGACAGGGGAGGGACTGAAGCTTTCTTT
CDR3 protein: CASSPADRGGTEAFF

D gene: -
clone size: -
J gene: TRBJ2-7
V gene: TRBV7-6
CDR3 DNA: TGTGCCAGCAGCCCGGACCTAGGCGAGCAGTACTTC
CDR3 protein: CASSPDLGEQYF

D gene: TRBD2
clone size: -
J gene: TRBJ2-7
V gene: TRBV6-6
CDR3 DNA: TGTGCCAGCAGTTACTGGCTAGCGGGAGGGTACGAGCAGTACTTC
CDR3 protein: CASSYWLAGGYEQYF

D gene: -
clone size: few
J gene: TRBJ2-2
V gene: TRBV10-3
CDR3 DNA: TGTGCCATCAGTGAAATGGGGGCGAACACCGGGGAGCTGTTTTTT
CDR3 protein: CAISEMGANTGELFF

D gene: -
clone size: -
J gene: TRBJ2-7
V gene: TRBV7-8
CDR3 DNA: TGTGCCAGCAGCTTAAATTGGGGGGCGACGACCTACGAGCAGTACTTC
CDR3 protein: CASSLNWGATTYEQYF

D gene: -
clone size: -
J gene: TRBJ2-7
V gene: TRBV15
CDR3 DNA: TGTGCCACCAGCAGAACAGAGGGCAGGGTCTACGAGCAGTACTTC
CDR3 protein: CATSRTEGRVYEQYF

D gene: -
clone size: -
J gene: TRBJ2-7
V gene: TRBV19
CDR3 DNA: TGTGCCAGTAGTATATCGATGACAGATTACGAGCAGTACTTC
CDR3 protein: CASSISMTDYEQYF

D gene: TRBD2
clone size: -
J gene: TRBJ2-1
V gene: TRBV18
CDR3 DNA: TGTGCCAGCTCCCCGGGACTAGCGGGAGAGCGCTCCTACAATGAGCAGTTCTTC
CDR3 protein: CASSPGLAGERSYNEQFF

D gene: -
clone size: -
J gene: TRBJ2-1
V gene: TRBV7-2
CDR3 DNA: TGTGCCAGCAGCTTAGTCCTTCTAAACTACAATGAGCAGTTCTTC
CDR3 protein: CASSLVLLNYNEQFF

D gene: -
clone size: -
J gene: TRBJ2-2
V gene: TRBV11-2
CDR3 DNA: TGTGCCAGCAGGAGAACGGGAGAGGGTGTGTTTTTT
CDR3 protein: CASRRTGEGVFF

D gene: TRBD1
clone size: once
J gene: TRBJ2-5
V gene: TRBV6-5
CDR3 DNA: TGTGCCAGCTCCACAGGGGGCAGAGAGACCCAGTACTTC
CDR3 protein: CASSTGGRETQYF

D gene: -
clone size: -
J gene: TRBJ1-4
V gene: TRBV19
CDR3 DNA: TGTGCCAGTAGGAGACAACAATCAACTAATGAAAAACTGTTTTTT
CDR3 protein: CASRRQQSTNEKLFF

D gene: TRBD1
clone size: -
J gene: TRBJ1-1
V gene: TRBV6-1
CDR3 DNA: TGTGCCAGCAGTGCAGGGACAGGCCAACGGGCGAACACTGAAGCTTTCTTT
CDR3 protein: CASSAGTGQRANTEAFF

D gene: TRBD2
clone size: once
J gene: TRBJ2-7
V gene: TRBV7-6
CDR3 DNA: TGTGCCAGCAGCTCCCTGGCTAGCGGGAGATCCACCTCCTACGAGCAGTACTTC
CDR3 protein: CASSSLASGRSTSYEQYF

D gene: -
clone size: -
J gene: TRBJ2-7
V gene: TRBV6-1
CDR3 DNA: TGTGCCAGCAGTGAGCCGGCGGGGTCTGGGGGGAGTGGGCAGTACTTC
CDR3 protein: CASSEPAGSGGSGQYF

D gene: -
clone size: -
J gene: TRBJ2-7
V gene: TRBV28
CDR3 DNA: TGTGCCAGCAGTTTACGGCGTTGGGGAAGCTCCTACGAGCAGTACTTC
CDR3 protein: CASSLRRWGSSYEQYF